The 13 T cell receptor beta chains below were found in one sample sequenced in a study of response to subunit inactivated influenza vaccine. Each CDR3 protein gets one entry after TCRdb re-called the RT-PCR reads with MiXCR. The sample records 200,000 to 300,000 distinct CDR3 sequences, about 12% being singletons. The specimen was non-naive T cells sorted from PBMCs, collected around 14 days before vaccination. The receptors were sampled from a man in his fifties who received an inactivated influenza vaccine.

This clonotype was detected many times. The CDR3 bases are TGTGCCAGCAGCGGGGGAACCTATAATTCACCCCTCCACTTT. Protein sequence: CASSGGTYNSPLHF. The chain links TRBV9 to TRBJ1-6; D remains unclear. Trimming removed 3 bases from V and 2 bases from J, with 6 bases in between. The CDR3 consists of 14 residues. CDR1 and CDR2 (germline): SGDLS, YYNGEE. Using reference TRBV9 and TRBJ1-6 for the parts outside the CDR3, the full variable domain is DSGVTQTPKHLITATGQRVTLRCSPRSGDLSVYWYQQSLDQGLQFLIQYYNGEERAKGNILERFSAQQFPDLHSELNLSSLELGDSALYFCASSGGTYNSPLHFGNGTRLTVT.

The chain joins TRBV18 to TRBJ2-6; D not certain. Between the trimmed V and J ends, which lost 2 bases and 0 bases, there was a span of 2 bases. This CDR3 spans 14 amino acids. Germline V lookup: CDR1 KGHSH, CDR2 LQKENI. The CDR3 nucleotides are TGTGCCAGCTCACCAGACTCTGGGGCCAACGTCCTGACTTTC. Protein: CASSPDSGANVLTF.

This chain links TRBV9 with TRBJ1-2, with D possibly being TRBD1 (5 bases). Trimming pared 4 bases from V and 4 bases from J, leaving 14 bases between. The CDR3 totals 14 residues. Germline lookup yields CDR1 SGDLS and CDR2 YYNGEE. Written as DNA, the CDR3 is TGTGCCAGCAGCCCAGAGGGGTCTGGCTATGGCTACACCTTC. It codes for CASSPEGSGYGYTF.

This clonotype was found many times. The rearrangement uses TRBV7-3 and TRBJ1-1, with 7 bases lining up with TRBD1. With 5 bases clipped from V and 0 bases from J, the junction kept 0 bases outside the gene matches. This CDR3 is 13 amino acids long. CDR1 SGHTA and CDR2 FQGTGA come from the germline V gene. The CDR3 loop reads CASSTGVNTEAFF. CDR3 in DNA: TGTGCCAGCAGCACAGGGGTGAACACTGAAGCTTTCTTT.

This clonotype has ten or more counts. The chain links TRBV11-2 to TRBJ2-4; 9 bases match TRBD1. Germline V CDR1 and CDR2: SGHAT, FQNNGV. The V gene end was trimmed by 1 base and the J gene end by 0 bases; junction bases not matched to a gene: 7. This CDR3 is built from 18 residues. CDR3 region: CASSLVPGTGLAKNIQYF. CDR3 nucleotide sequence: TGTGCCAGCAGCTTAGTACCCGGGACAGGGTTAGCCAAAAACATTCAGTACTTC.

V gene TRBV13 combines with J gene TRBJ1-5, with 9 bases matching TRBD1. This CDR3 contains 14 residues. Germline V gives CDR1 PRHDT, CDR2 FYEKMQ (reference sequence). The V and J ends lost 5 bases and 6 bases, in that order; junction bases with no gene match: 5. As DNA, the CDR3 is TGTGCCAGCAGCGCGGGACAGGGCTCTCAGCCCCAGCATTTT. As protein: CASSAGQGSQPQHF.

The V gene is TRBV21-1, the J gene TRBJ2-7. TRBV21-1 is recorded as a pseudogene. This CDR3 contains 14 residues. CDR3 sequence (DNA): TGTGCCAGCAGCACGGACGGTACCTCCTACGAGCAGTACTTC. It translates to CASSTDGTSYEQYF.

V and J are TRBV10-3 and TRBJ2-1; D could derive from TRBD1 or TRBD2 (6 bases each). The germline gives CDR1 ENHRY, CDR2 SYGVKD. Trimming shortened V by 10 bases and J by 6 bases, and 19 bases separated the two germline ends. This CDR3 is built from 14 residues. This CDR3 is CATSIGGRGNEQFF. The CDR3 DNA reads TGTGCCACCTCTATCGGGGGCCGGGGCAATGAGCAGTTCTTC.

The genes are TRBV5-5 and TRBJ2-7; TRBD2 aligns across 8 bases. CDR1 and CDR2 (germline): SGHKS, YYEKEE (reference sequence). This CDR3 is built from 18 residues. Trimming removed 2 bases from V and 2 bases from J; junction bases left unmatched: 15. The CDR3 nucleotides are TGTGCCAGCAGCTTTTTTCCTCTAGAAGGCGGGAGGACCTACGAGCAGTACTTC. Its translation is CASSFFPLEGGRTYEQYF.

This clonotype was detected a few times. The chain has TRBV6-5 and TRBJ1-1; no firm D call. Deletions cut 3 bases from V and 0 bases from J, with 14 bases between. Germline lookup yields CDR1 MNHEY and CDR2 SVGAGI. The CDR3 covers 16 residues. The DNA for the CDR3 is TGTGCCAGCAGTTATGGGCTCTGGGGAATGAACACTGAAGCTTTCTTT. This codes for CASSYGLWGMNTEAFF.

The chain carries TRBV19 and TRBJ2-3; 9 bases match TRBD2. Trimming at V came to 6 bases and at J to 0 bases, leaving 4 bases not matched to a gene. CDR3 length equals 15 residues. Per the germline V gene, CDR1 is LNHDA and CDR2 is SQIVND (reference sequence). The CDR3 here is CASRSTSGSTDTQYF. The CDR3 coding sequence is TGTGCCAGTAGGTCGACTAGCGGAAGCACAGATACGCAGTATTTT. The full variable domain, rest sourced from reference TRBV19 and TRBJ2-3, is DGGITQSPKYLFRKEGQNVTLSCEQNLNHDAMYWYRQDPGQGLRLIYYSQIVNDFQKGDIAEGYSVSREKKESFPLTVTSAQKNPTAFYLCASRSTSGSTDTQYFGPGTRLTVL.

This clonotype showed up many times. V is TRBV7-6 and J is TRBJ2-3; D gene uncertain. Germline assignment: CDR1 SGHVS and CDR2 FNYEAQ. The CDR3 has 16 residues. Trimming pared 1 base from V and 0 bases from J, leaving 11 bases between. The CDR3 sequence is CASSLVWAPSTDTQYF. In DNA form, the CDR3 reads TGTGCCAGCAGCTTAGTTTGGGCGCCCAGCACAGATACGCAGTATTTT.

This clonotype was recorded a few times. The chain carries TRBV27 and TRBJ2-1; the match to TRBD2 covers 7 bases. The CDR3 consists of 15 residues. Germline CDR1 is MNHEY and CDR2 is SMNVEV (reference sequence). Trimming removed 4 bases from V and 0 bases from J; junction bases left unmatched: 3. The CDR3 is CASSWGGFSYNEQFF. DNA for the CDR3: TGTGCCAGCAGTTGGGGGGGGTTCTCCTACAATGAGCAGTTCTTC.